The 22 T cell receptor beta chains below all came from one sample that was sequenced in a study of shared clonotypes between healthy human individuals. Data came from immunoSEQ multiplex PCR; TCRdb stores just in-frame clones and leaves some out. Seen here are a few million clones, around 90% observed once, and the top ten hold around 0.14%. Material: naive CD4+ T cells sorted from blood. Subset given: CD45RA+ positively selected. Receptors originate from a man between 18 and 29 years old in good health.

This chain links TRBV11-2 with TRBJ2-7; no clear D. The CDR3 spans 14 residues. The ends were cut back, 0 bases at V and 0 bases at J, with 6 bases in the middle. Germline lookup yields CDR1 SGHAT and CDR2 FQNNGV. The CDR3 nucleotides read TGTGCCAGCAGCTTAGATGCTCGCTCCTACGAGCAGTACTTC. Translating it yields CASSLDARSYEQYF.

V is TRBV28 and J is TRBJ1-5; D not resolved. In germline, CDR1 is MDHEN, CDR2 SYDVKM. The CDR3 totals 14 residues. Between the trimmed V and J ends, which lost 7 bases and 4 bases, there was a span of 14 bases. The chain's CDR3 is CASTRQASNQPQHF. CDR3 DNA sequence: TGTGCCAGCACAAGACAAGCCTCAAATCAGCCCCAGCATTTT.

V usage is TRBV21-1 and J usage is TRBJ2-5; the table's TRBD2 call for D was not verified on the DNA. TRBV21-1 is a documented pseudogene. The CDR3 has 16 amino acids. CDR3 sequence reads: CASSRPRQRVQETQYF. CDR3 in DNA: TGTGCCAGCAGCAGACCTAGACAGCGGGTCCAAGAGACCCAGTACTTC.

This chain connects TRBV6-5 to TRBJ1-1; tentative D call: TRBD1 (6 bases). V was cut by 7 bases and J by 5 bases, with 20 bases left in between. Germline CDR1 and CDR2: MNHEY and SVGAGI. The CDR3 extends over 15 amino acids. The CDR3 here is CASKRGRQEGTEAFF. The DNA for the CDR3 is TGTGCCAGCAAACGGGGGAGACAGGAGGGGACTGAAGCTTTCTTT.

The chain's CDR3 is CASSYLGQGNTEAFF. CDR3 sequence (DNA): TGCGCCAGCAGCTACCTGGGACAGGGAAACACTGAAGCTTTCTTT. This chain links TRBV5-1 with TRBJ1-1, with 9 nucleotides matching TRBD1. The CDR3 sequence is 15 residues long. Germline V gives CDR1 SGHRS, CDR2 YFSETQ. V was pared by 3 bases and J by 2 bases, with 5 bases of the junction left unmatched. The full variable domain, completed using reference TRBV5-1 and TRBJ1-1, is KAGVTQTPRYLIKTRGQQVTLSCSPISGHRSVSWYQQTPGQGLQFLFEYFSETQRNKGNFPGRFSGRQFSNSRSEMNVSTLELGDSALYLCASSYLGQGNTEAFFGQGTRLTVV.

The chain carries TRBV18 and TRBJ2-3; 10 bases fit TRBD2. The V gene's germline CDR1 is KGHSH and CDR2 LQKENI. The junction had 6 bases not matched to a gene; V was cut back by 3 bases and J by 0 bases. This CDR3 has 17 amino acids. CDR3 in DNA: TGTGCCAGCTCACCCCGGACTAGCGGCATAAGCACAGATACGCAGTATTTT. This codes for CASSPRTSGISTDTQYF.

V and J are TRBV19 and TRBJ1-5, with D possibly TRBD1 on 6 matching bases. With 3 bases removed from V and 6 bases from J, the gap between germline ends came to 12 bases. The germline V gene encodes CDR1 LNHDA and CDR2 SQIVND (reference sequence). This CDR3 has 14 amino acids. The CDR3 DNA is TGTGCCAGTAGTATCAGTGGGGGGGCTCAGCCCCAGCATTTT. Protein sequence: CASSISGGAQPQHF. Drawing the rest from reference TRBV19 and TRBJ1-5, the complete variable domain is DGGITQSPKYLFRKEGQNVTLSCEQNLNHDAMYWYRQDPGQGLRLIYYSQIVNDFQKGDIAEGYSVSREKKESFPLTVTSAQKNPTAFYLCASSISGGAQPQHFGDGTRLSIL.

The J gene is TRBJ2-5, the V gene TRBV6-6; D is perhaps TRBD2 (6 bases). The V gene's germline CDR1 is MNHNY and CDR2 SVGAGI (reference sequence). V lost 4 bases and J 0 bases, leaving 9 bases between the germline ends. This CDR3 spans 14 amino acids. CDR3 amino acids: CASSSRDYQETQYF. The CDR3 DNA sequence: TGTGCCAGCAGTTCCCGGGACTACCAAGAGACCCAGTACTTC.

The chain is built from TRBV5-6 and TRBJ2-5, with 11 bases identical to TRBD1. After removal of 4 bases from V and 11 bases from J, the junction contained 7 bases not matched to a gene. CDR1 and CDR2 from the germline V gene are SGHDT and YYEEEE. This CDR3 has 13 residues. CDR3 bases: TGTGCCAGCAGCATCGGGACAGGGGGAGAGCAGTACTTC. It codes for CASSIGTGGEQYF.

The CDR3: CASSGGASREQYF. In DNA form, the CDR3 reads TGTGCCAGCAGCGGTGGGGCGTCCCGCGAGCAGTACTTC. The chain links TRBV6-1 to TRBJ2-7, with a tentative D call TRBD1 (5 bases). This CDR3 has 13 residues. Trimming took 6 bases from V and 6 from J, leaving 15 bases between them. CDR1 is MNHNS and CDR2 is SASEGT in the germline V gene.

V gene TRBV6-1 combines with J gene TRBJ2-6; possibly TRBD1 or TRBD2 for D (5 bases each). The germline gives CDR1 MNHNS, CDR2 SASEGT. The CDR3 extends over 18 amino acids. Trimming removed 2 bases at V and 0 bases at J, with 14 bases between. The CDR3 here is CASSEIPGRGSGANVLTF. The CDR3, as DNA: TGTGCCAGCAGTGAAATTCCGGGACGGGGCTCTGGGGCCAACGTCCTGACTTTC.

CDR3 nucleotide sequence: TGCGCCAGCAGCTTGGACAGGATGGCAGATACGCAGTATTTT. Its protein is CASSLDRMADTQYF. This rearrangement joins TRBV5-1 to TRBJ2-3; possible D gene TRBD1, 5 bases. The V gene's germline CDR1 is SGHRS and CDR2 YFSETQ. This CDR3 has 14 amino acids. The V and J ends lost 0 bases and 4 bases respectively, with 9 bases between them.

The V call is TRBV13, the J call TRBJ2-1; 16 nucleotides match TRBD2. The trim removed 5 bases at V and 9 bases at J, leaving 13 bases unmatched. Germline assignment: CDR1 PRHDT and CDR2 FYEKMQ (reference sequence). This CDR3 region has 18 residues. CDR3 in amino acids: CASSPEGLAGGPDGEQFF. CDR3 coding DNA: TGTGCCAGCAGCCCGGAGGGACTAGCGGGAGGGCCTGACGGTGAGCAGTTCTTC.

J is TRBJ2-1 and V is TRBV30, with 7 bases that match TRBD1. Germline-derived CDR1 and CDR2 are GTSNPN and SVGIG (reference sequence). The CDR3 sequence is 13 residues long. The V and J ends lost 3 bases and 6 bases, in that order; junction bases with no gene match: 5. This chain's CDR3 is CAWRHRGPNEQFF. DNA for the CDR3: TGTGCCTGGAGACACAGGGGTCCCAATGAGCAGTTCTTC.

The DNA for the CDR3 is TGTGCCAGCAGTTACGTTTACAGGGAGCGCCAGCCCCAGCATTTT. Translating gives CASSYVYRERQPQHF. The V and J genes are TRBV6-6 and TRBJ1-5; D might be TRBD1 (6 bases). The CDR3 runs 15 residues. V lost 2 bases and J 7 bases, leaving 15 bases between the germline ends. Germline V gives CDR1 MNHNY, CDR2 SVGAGI (reference sequence).

CDR3 region: CASSSSGRWDEQFF. The CDR3 DNA sequence: TGTGCCAGCAGCTCTAGCGGGAGGTGGGATGAGCAGTTCTTC. The genes are TRBV13 and TRBJ2-1; 11 positions match TRBD2. The junction had 4 bases not matched to a gene; V was cut back by 4 bases and J by 8 bases. This CDR3 has 14 residues. Germline CDR1 is PRHDT and CDR2 is FYEKMQ (reference sequence).

The J gene is TRBJ2-5, the V gene TRBV25-1, with a possible D match to TRBD2 (6 bases). This CDR3 region has 14 residues. Trimming removed 3 bases from V and 5 bases from J, with 13 bases in between. CDR1 is MGHDK, CDR2 SYGVNS, per germline. CDR3 sequence reads: CASSDGRGSETQYF. CDR3 nucleotide sequence: TGTGCCAGCAGTGATGGACGGGGGTCGGAGACCCAGTACTTC.

This chain connects TRBV5-1 to TRBJ1-1; 10 nucleotides match TRBD1. The CDR3 has 15 amino acids. CDR1 and CDR2 (germline): SGHRS, YFSETQ. With 4 bases clipped from V and 1 base from J, the junction kept 4 bases outside the gene matches. The CDR3 DNA follows: TGCGCCAGCAGCCCAAGACAGGGGGCGAACACTGAAGCTTTCTTT. Translating it yields CASSPRQGANTEAFF. Using reference TRBV5-1 and TRBJ1-1 for the parts outside the CDR3, the full variable domain is KAGVTQTPRYLIKTRGQQVTLSCSPISGHRSVSWYQQTPGQGLQFLFEYFSETQRNKGNFPGRFSGRQFSNSRSEMNVSTLELGDSALYLCASSPRQGANTEAFFGQGTRLTVV.

The V and J genes are TRBV5-1 and TRBJ2-1; 8 positions agree with TRBD2. V lost 4 bases and J lost 10; bases outside the gene matches: 10. The germline CDR1 and CDR2 sequences are SGHRS and YFSETQ. This CDR3 region has 14 residues. In nucleotides, the CDR3 is TGCGCCAGCAGCAACGACCTTAGCGGGGAAGAGCAGTTCTTC. Translating it yields CASSNDLSGEEQFF. The full variable domain, rest sourced from reference TRBV5-1 and TRBJ2-1, is KAGVTQTPRYLIKTRGQQVTLSCSPISGHRSVSWYQQTPGQGLQFLFEYFSETQRNKGNFPGRFSGRQFSNSRSEMNVSTLELGDSALYLCASSNDLSGEEQFFGPGTRLTVL.

A remark on this clone: Other DNA sequences of this sample code for an identical CDR3. The gene calls are TRBV5-6 and TRBJ1-6, with a possible D match to TRBD1 (5 bases). Looked up from germline, CDR1 is SGHDT and CDR2 is YYEEEE. The CDR3 covers 14 residues. V dropped 4 bases and J dropped 7 bases, with 12 bases sitting between them. The CDR3 region has the DNA TGTGCCAGCAGCCCCGGGACGGTAAATTCACCCCTCCACTTT. It codes for CASSPGTVNSPLHF.

This chain joins TRBV6-1 and TRBJ2-5; D is uncertain. The CDR3 totals 15 residues. Germline CDR1 and CDR2: MNHNS and SASEGT. The V and J ends lost 5 bases and 2 bases respectively, with 15 bases between them. The CDR3 here is CASSPSRMVQETQYF. In DNA form, the CDR3 reads TGTGCCAGCAGTCCATCTCGTATGGTTCAAGAGACCCAGTACTTC.

CDR3 in DNA: TGTGCCAGCAGCCCGAGGGGGTCGGGGTTCTCCTACGAGCAGTACTTC. Amino acids: CASSPRGSGFSYEQYF. This chain links TRBV7-8 with TRBJ2-7; the D gene is possibly TRBD1 (6 bases). Germline V CDR1 and CDR2: SGHVS, FQNEAQ. V shed 5 bases and J shed 0 bases, with 17 bases lying between them. The CDR3 has 16 residues.